This T cell receptor (beta chain) was identified during a study of blood T cell repertoires in COVID-19. Measured with immunoSEQ multiplex PCR; TCRdb has only the in-frame clones, and not every one. In the table there are approximately 300,000 clones, around 88% of which are singletons. The length of the CDR3 is 15 residues. Between the trimmed V and J ends, which lost 4 bases and 5 bases, there was a span of 18 bases. Per germline, CDR1 SGHRS and CDR2 YFSETQ. What was sequenced was peripheral blood. J is TRBJ2-5 and V is TRBV5-1, with unresolved D. The receptor was derived from a man in his forties or fifties with acute or convalescent COVID-19. Written as DNA, the CDR3 is TGCGCCAGCAGCCCTCTTCCAGGATCTGGGGAGACCCAGTACTTC. It specifies CASSPLPGSGETQYF.